This is a list of T cell receptor beta chains from one sample in a study of OX40 agonist ivuxolimab in advanced cancers. Data came from immunoSEQ multiplex PCR; TCRdb stores just in-frame clones and leaves some out. Of 30,000 to 40,000 clones listed, roughly 85% are singletons. Sequenced material: CD4+ or CD8+ T cells sorted from blood, taken in a trial of the OX40 agonist ivuxolimab. These receptors came from an adult with an advanced solid tumor such as melanoma, head and neck, liver or kidney cancer. Both conserved end residues are part of each CDR3. The order of the fields is D gene, J gene, clone size, V gene, CDR3 protein, CDR3 DNA. The D gene is left open where the match is weak. Clone size, where shown, is once, few, many, or a class for clones that have expanded.

>NA|TRBJ2-7|NA|TRBV2
CASSELNSYEQYF
TGTGCCAGCAGTGAACTCAACTCCTACGAGCAGTACTTC
>TRBD2|TRBJ2-1|few|TRBV7-3
CASSRGTSGINEQFF
TGTGCCAGCAGCCGGGGGACTAGCGGGATTAATGAGCAGTTCTTC
>TRBD2|TRBJ2-4|NA|TRBV9
CASSGRLGGSVIQYF
TGTGCCAGCAGCGGGAGGTTGGGCGGGAGCGTAATTCAGTACTTC
>TRBD2|TRBJ2-7|once|TRBV18
CASSPLRGRPHEQYF
TGTGCCAGCTCACCACTCCGCGGGAGGCCCCACGAGCAGTACTTC
>TRBD2|TRBJ2-3|NA|TRBV5-4
CASSPRTSGGTDTQYF
TGTGCCAGCAGCCCCCGGACTAGCGGAGGCACAGATACGCAGTATTTT
>TRBD1|TRBJ1-5|once|TRBV19
CASSSWTGINQPQHF
TGTGCCAGTAGTTCTTGGACAGGAATCAATCAGCCCCAGCATTTT
>NA|TRBJ2-7|NA|TRBV7-9
CASSGRKIEQYF
TGTGCCAGCAGCGGGAGGAAGATCGAGCAGTACTTC
>NA|TRBJ2-7|NA|TRBV6-1
CASSPTPYDEQYF
TGTGCCAGCAGTCCCACGCCTTATGACGAGCAGTACTTC
>NA|TRBJ2-1|NA|TRBV7-9
CASSLAEGQFF
TGTGCCAGCAGCTTAGCTGAAGGGCAGTTCTTC
>TRBD1|TRBJ2-7|once|TRBV11-2
CASSPQGLPYEQYF
TGTGCCAGCAGCCCACAGGGGTTGCCCTACGAGCAGTACTTC
>NA|TRBJ1-2|NA|TRBV5-6
CASSLQFSGRNYGYTF
TGTGCCAGCAGCTTACAATTTTCGGGACGGAACTATGGCTACACCTTC
>NA|TRBJ1-2|NA|TRBV4-3
CASSFYRDNYGYTF
TGCGCCAGCAGCTTCTACAGGGACAACTATGGCTACACCTTC
>NA|TRBJ2-3|once|TRBV11-3
CASSPRAASTDTQYF
TGTGCCAGCAGCCCCCGAGCGGCTAGCACAGATACGCAGTATTTT
>NA|TRBJ1-2|NA|TRBV10-2
CASSDPLYGYTF
TGCGCCAGCAGTGACCCCCTCTATGGCTACACCTTC
>NA|TRBJ1-6|NA|TRBV11-2
CASSLHRAGSPLHF
TGTGCCAGCAGCTTACACAGGGCAGGTTCACCCCTCCACTTT
>TRBD2|TRBJ2-2|NA|TRBV18
CASSPASGSSGELFF
TGTGCCAGCTCACCAGCTAGCGGGAGTAGCGGGGAGCTGTTTTTT
>NA|TRBJ2-7|NA|TRBV20-1
CSANPEQYF
TGCAGTGCTAACCCAGAGCAGTACTTC
>TRBD2|TRBJ2-1|NA|TRBV4-1
CASKEREVRNEQFF
TGCGCCAGCAAGGAGCGGGAGGTCCGGAATGAGCAGTTCTTC
>TRBD1|TRBJ2-7|NA|TRBV19
CASSPRDRSSYEQYF
TGTGCCAGTAGTCCCCGGGACAGGAGCTCCTACGAGCAGTACTTC
>NA|TRBJ1-4|NA|TRBV30
CAWAVGENEKLFF
TGTGCCTGGGCGGTGGGGGAGAATGAAAAACTGTTTTTT
>NA|TRBJ2-6|NA|TRBV28
CASARLSSGANVLTF
TGTGCCAGCGCACGACTTTCCTCTGGGGCCAACGTCCTGACTTTC
>NA|TRBJ1-4|NA|TRBV19
CASSMTGNNEKLFF
TGTGCCAGTAGTATGACCGGGAATAATGAAAAACTGTTTTTT
>NA|TRBJ2-5|NA|TRBV30
CAWSGRGRETQYF
TGTGCCTGGAGTGGCAGGGGTAGGGAGACCCAGTACTTC
>NA|TRBJ2-7|NA|TRBV5-1
CASSLEAGSYEQYF
TGCGCCAGCAGCTTGGAGGCAGGGTCGTACGAGCAGTACTTC
>TRBD2|TRBJ2-5|NA|TRBV5-1
CASSFLAGGQETQYF
TGCGCCAGCAGCTTTCTAGCGGGGGGGCAGGAGACCCAGTACTTC
>NA|TRBJ2-1|NA|TRBV5-1
CASSLGDRGNEQFF
TGCGCCAGCAGCTTGGGGGATAGGGGCAATGAGCAGTTCTTC
>TRBD2|TRBJ2-3|NA|TRBV9
CASSVGVAGGPDTQYF
TGTGCCAGCAGCGTAGGGGTAGCGGGAGGGCCGGATACGCAGTATTTT
>NA|TRBJ1-1|NA|TRBV7-2
CASSLQGNTEAFF
TGTGCCAGCAGCTTACAGGGGAACACTGAAGCTTTCTTT
>NA|TRBJ2-7|NA|TRBV7-9
CASGPVSYEQYF
TGTGCCAGCGGACCTGTCTCCTACGAGCAGTACTTC
>NA|TRBJ2-5|NA|TRBV19
CASSRGQRFQETQYF
TGTGCCAGTAGTCGGGGACAAAGATTCCAAGAGACCCAGTACTTC
>TRBD2|TRBJ2-1|few|TRBV19
CASSLLPTSGRGNEQFF
TGTGCCAGTAGTCTTCTTCCGACTAGCGGGAGGGGTAATGAGCAGTTCTTC
>NA|TRBJ1-1|NA|TRBV6-1
CASSEAGRVSEAFF
TGTGCCAGCAGTGAAGCAGGACGGGTTTCTGAAGCTTTCTTT
>TRBD1|TRBJ1-1|NA|TRBV6-6
CASSRPGQRGTEAFF
TGTGCCAGCAGCAGACCGGGACAGAGAGGGACTGAAGCTTTCTTT
>NA|TRBJ1-5|once|TRBV5-5
CASSLVGISNQPQHF
TGTGCCAGCAGCTTGGTCGGGATTAGCAATCAGCCCCAGCATTTT
>TRBD1|TRBJ2-3|NA|TRBV2
CASSPRGPGDTQYF
TGTGCCAGCAGCCCCAGGGGGCCGGGGGATACGCAGTATTTT
>NA|TRBJ1-6|NA|TRBV13
CASSRYAYPFPLHF
TGTGCCAGCAGCCGATACGCCTACCCGTTTCCCCTCCACTTT
>NA|TRBJ2-2|once|TRBV5-1
CASSVTETGELFF
TGCGCCAGCAGCGTCACAGAAACCGGGGAGCTGTTTTTT
>NA|TRBJ2-7|NA|TRBV30
CAWNTLDREGPYEQYF
TGTGCCTGGAACACACTTGACAGGGAGGGCCCCTACGAGCAGTACTTC
>NA|TRBJ2-2|NA|TRBV27
CASSLRGGSTGELFF
TGTGCCAGCAGCCTAAGAGGGGGGTCCACCGGGGAGCTGTTTTTT
>NA|TRBJ2-1|NA|TRBV6-1
CASTLGTHNEQFF
TGTGCCAGCACCCTAGGGACCCACAATGAGCAGTTCTTC
>NA|TRBJ2-7|few|TRBV6-5
CASSYWGPYEQYF
TGTGCCAGCAGTTACTGGGGACCCTACGAGCAGTACTTC
>NA|TRBJ2-3|NA|TRBV10-1
CASSREPSTPDTQYF
TGCGCCAGCAGTAGGGAGCCCTCAACCCCAGATACGCAGTATTTT
>TRBD1|TRBJ2-7|NA|TRBV6-4
CASSLDRAEQYF
TGTGCCAGCAGCCTCGACAGGGCCGAGCAGTACTTC
>TRBD1|TRBJ1-1|NA|TRBV5-1
CASSLGGQGLGTEAFF
TGCGCCAGCAGCTTGGGGGGACAGGGATTGGGGACTGAAGCTTTCTTT
>TRBD2|TRBJ2-3|NA|TRBV5-1
CASSFTSGRASDTQYF
TGCGCCAGCAGCTTTACTAGCGGGAGGGCCTCAGATACGCAGTATTTT
>NA|TRBJ2-1|NA|TRBV7-8
CASSLGRFHNEQFF
TGTGCCAGCAGCTTAGGTCGCTTTCACAATGAGCAGTTCTTC
>NA|TRBJ2-6|NA|TRBV7-7
CASSSTIVPQSRANVLTF
TGTGCCAGCAGCAGCACAATAGTGCCACAAAGTCGGGCCAACGTCCTGACTTTC
>TRBD2|TRBJ2-1|NA|TRBV5-4
CASSSPGGAGIYNEQFF
TGTGCCAGCAGCTCCCCCGGGGGAGCGGGGATATACAATGAGCAGTTCTTC
>NA|TRBJ2-1|NA|TRBV5-5
CASSLVSRTDQPGNEQFF
TGTGCCAGCAGCTTGGTTTCTCGGACAGACCAACCCGGCAATGAGCAGTTCTTC
>TRBD1|TRBJ2-7|NA|TRBV6-5
CASRLGQGAYEQYF
TGTGCCAGCAGACTCGGACAGGGGGCTTACGAGCAGTACTTC
>TRBD1|TRBJ1-2|NA|TRBV19
CASDDRGLGYTF
TGTGCCAGTGACGACAGGGGGCTTGGCTACACCTTC
>NA|TRBJ2-7|NA|TRBV18
CASSPASAPSYEQYF
TGTGCCAGCTCACCAGCTAGCGCTCCTTCCTACGAGCAGTACTTC
>NA|TRBJ2-2|once|TRBV2
CASSVRETRGFGGELFF
TGTGCCAGCAGTGTTCGTGAGACAAGGGGATTCGGCGGGGAGCTGTTTTTT